A selection of T cell receptor beta chains follows, all from one sample in a study of cytomegalovirus exposure and HLA in healthy donors. Profiled with immunoSEQ multiplex PCR; TCRdb holds only in-frame clones, not every one. The data show around 130,000 clones, around 80% seen once. The source material was PBMCs. These receptors were obtained from a woman aged 18-29 years in good health and CMV-seropositive. Each CDR3 is given with its conserved first and last residue. Each record gives: V gene, J gene, CDR3 length, D gene, clone size, CDR3 DNA, CDR3 protein. The D gene is left open where the match is weak. Size tells how often a clone was seen (once, few, many) or the class of an expanded clone, and some rows leave it out.

TRBV9	TRBJ2-7	14	TRBD2	once	TGTGCCAGCAGCGTAACGGCTAGCGGGGGCGAGCAGTACTTC	CASSVTASGGEQYF
TRBV2	TRBJ2-2	13	TRBD1	.	TGTGCCAGCCGACAGACAGGGGAAGGGGAGCTGTTTTTT	CASRQTGEGELFF
TRBV27	TRBJ1-5	13	TRBD1	.	TGTGCCACCCGGAGGACAGGAGATCAGCCCCAGCATTTT	CATRRTGDQPQHF
TRBV7-8	TRBJ2-5	16	TRBD2	.	TGTGCCAGCAGCTCAGGAGCGGGGGGGGTGGGGGAGACCCAGTACTTC	CASSSGAGGVGETQYF
TRBV6-1	TRBJ1-2	14	TRBD1	.	TGTGCCAGCAGTGAATGGGCAGGGGGCTATGGCTACACCTTC	CASSEWAGGYGYTF
TRBV30	TRBJ1-3	14	.	.	TGTGCCTGGAGTGTAGCGGGGACTGGAAACACCATATATTTT	CAWSVAGTGNTIYF
TRBV5-5	TRBJ1-4	18	.	.	TGTGCCAGCAGCTTGGCCCCGGGACATCTCGCAACTAATGAAAAACTGTTTTTT	CASSLAPGHLATNEKLFF
TRBV27	TRBJ1-2	20	TRBD1	.	TGTGCCAGCAGTTTGGGACTTTCTCAGGGGGGCTACATGGCGGACTATGGCTACACCTTC	CASSLGLSQGGYMADYGYTF
TRBV4-1	TRBJ1-4	15	.	.	TGCGCCAGCAGCCAAGATTGGGCTTTTGGAGAAAAACTGTTTTTT	CASSQDWAFGEKLFF
TRBV7-2	TRBJ1-2	15	.	.	TGTGCCAGCAGCTTAGTGGGACGTTGGGCGGGGGGCTACACCTTC	CASSLVGRWAGGYTF
TRBV2	TRBJ1-3	16	.	.	TGTGCCAGCAGGGTATACTCGACGGGCTCTGGAAACACCATATATTTT	CASRVYSTGSGNTIYF
TRBV9	TRBJ1-2	15	.	once	TGTGCCAGCAGCGTAGCTGCGGGGGCGAGTAGTGGCTACACCTTC	CASSVAAGASSGYTF
TRBV27	TRBJ2-7	17	TRBD1	.	TGTGCCAGCAGTTTAGGGAGCGCTGTGGACAGGGATTACGAGCAGTACTTC	CASSLGSAVDRDYEQYF
TRBV18	TRBJ1-2	14	TRBD1	.	TGTGCCAGCTCACCTCTGGACAGGGCCAATGGCTACACCTTC	CASSPLDRANGYTF
TRBV7-9	TRBJ2-3	16	TRBD1	.	TGTGCCAGCAGCTCGGACAGGGGGTTAGTGGCAGATACGCAGTATTTT	CASSSDRGLVADTQYF
TRBV29-1	TRBJ2-7	13	TRBD1	once	TGCAGCGTTTCGGGACAGGGGGCCTACGAGCAGTACTTC	CSVSGQGAYEQYF
TRBV19	TRBJ2-7	14	TRBD1	once	TGTGCCAGTAGCACCAGGGACAGGGGGCCAGAGCAGTACTTC	CASSTRDRGPEQYF
TRBV27	TRBJ2-5	16	TRBD2	few	TGTGCCAGCAGTAGGGGACTAGCGGGGGGGGAAGAGACCCAGTACTTC	CASSRGLAGGEETQYF
TRBV2	TRBJ2-5	14	.	.	TGTGCCAGCGCTGGAAGAGGGGGGGTGGAGACCCAGTACTTC	CASAGRGGVETQYF
TRBV11-2	TRBJ2-2	16	TRBD1	.	TGTGCCAGCAGCTCCTTACGACAGGGTTGGACCGGGGAGCTGTTTTTT	CASSSLRQGWTGELFF
TRBV4-2	TRBJ2-7	18	TRBD2	.	TGTGCCAGCAGCCAAGGGACGGTGCACAGCGGGGGGGAATACGAGCAGTACTTC	CASSQGTVHSGGEYEQYF
TRBV4-1	TRBJ2-3	12	.	.	TGCGCCAGCAGCCAAGTTCTGGATACGCAGTATTTT	CASSQVLDTQYF
TRBV29-1	TRBJ1-1	14	.	once	TGCAGCGTTGAGTGGGACAAGGGTAACACTGAAGCTTTCTTT	CSVEWDKGNTEAFF
TRBV30	TRBJ2-4	13	.	.	TGTGCCTGGAGTCGGGGGAGTCTGGACATTCAGTACTTC	CAWSRGSLDIQYF
TRBV5-1	TRBJ2-2	16	TRBD2	few	TGCGCCAGCAGCTCGTTAGCGGGGGCGAACACCGGGGAGCTGTTTTTT	CASSSLAGANTGELFF
TRBV10-3	TRBJ2-6	17	.	once	TGTGCCATCAGTGACTGGGGGCGAAGTTCTGGGGCCAACGTCCTGACTTTC	CAISDWGRSSGANVLTF
TRBV7-7	TRBJ2-1	15	TRBD2	.	TGTGCCAGCAGTCCCAGCGGGGGGGTCCACAATGAGCAGTTCTTC	CASSPSGGVHNEQFF
TRBV30	TRBJ2-5	13	.	.	TGTGCCTGGGGGAGGGGGGACCGGGAGACCCAGTACTTC	CAWGRGDRETQYF
TRBV5-1	TRBJ2-1	13	.	.	TGCGCCAGCAGCTTGAATACTGCCAATGAGCAGTTCTTC	CASSLNTANEQFF
TRBV7-6	TRBJ1-3	14	.	.	TGTGCCAGCAGCTTAGTGCGCTCTGGAAACACCATATATTTT	CASSLVRSGNTIYF
TRBV30	TRBJ1-6	12	.	.	TGTGCCTGGACCGGGGGGAATTCACCCCTCCACTTT	CAWTGGNSPLHF
TRBV2	TRBJ2-2	13	.	.	TGTGCCAGCGGTGGACTTAAGACCGGGGAGCTGTTTTTT	CASGGLKTGELFF
TRBV29-1	TRBJ1-1	13	TRBD1	.	TGCAGCGTTGCAGGGGGCGCAGACACTGAAGCTTTCTTT	CSVAGGADTEAFF
TRBV6-5	TRBJ1-6	12	.	.	TGTGCCAGCAGTTATGTCCGTTCACCCCTCCACTTT	CASSYVRSPLHF
TRBV2	TRBJ2-3	12	.	.	TGTGCCAGCAGTCTTGTCACAGATACGCAGTATTTT	CASSLVTDTQYF
TRBV9	TRBJ2-5	12	.	.	TGTGCCAGCAGCGTAGGGAATGGAGAGCAGTACTTC	CASSVGNGEQYF
TRBV19	TRBJ1-5	15	.	.	TGTGCCAGTAGTATTATAGCTCTACCCACTCAGCCCCAGCATTTT	CASSIIALPTQPQHF
TRBV27	TRBJ2-7	13	.	.	TGTGCCAGCAGTTTGCAGGGAATCTACGAGCAGTACTTC	CASSLQGIYEQYF
TRBV6-5	TRBJ2-4	13	.	.	TGTGCCAGCAGCCTGCGGAGAGAAAACATTCAGTACTTC	CASSLRRENIQYF
TRBV2	TRBJ1-6	14	.	once	TGTGCCAGCAGTGAAAGGTCAGGTAATTCACCCCTCCACTTT	CASSERSGNSPLHF
TRBV6-6	TRBJ2-5	12	.	.	TGTGCCAGCAGTTTAGCAGAGGAGACCCAGTACTTC	CASSLAEETQYF
TRBV30	TRBJ1-1	13	TRBD1	.	TGTGCCTGGTCGACAGGGCGAGGGACTGAAGCTTTCTTT	CAWSTGRGTEAFF
TRBV7-3	TRBJ1-2	13	TRBD1	.	TGTGCCAGCAGCTCCGGGACAGGGACTGGCTACACCTTC	CASSSGTGTGYTF
TRBV6-5	TRBJ1-3	14	.	.	TGTGCCAGCGCCCCTGAGGCCGGAGGAAACACCATATATTTT	CASAPEAGGNTIYF
TRBV27	TRBJ2-3	12	.	.	TGTGCCAGCAGCGCCAACAGAGATACGCAGTATTTT	CASSANRDTQYF